Below, 27 T cell receptor beta chains from the same sample are listed, as sequenced in a study of OX40 agonist ivuxolimab in advanced cancers. Assay used: immunoSEQ multiplex PCR; TCRdb lists only in-frame clones, some missing. The sample lists tens of thousands of clones, around 85% occurring once. The sequenced sample was CD4+ or CD8+ T cells sorted from blood, obtained in a trial of the OX40 agonist ivuxolimab. The receptors originated from an adult with an advanced solid tumor such as melanoma, head and neck, liver or kidney cancer.

The rearrangement links TRBV7-9 to TRBJ2-2; 7 bases are shared with TRBD2. V dropped 4 bases and J dropped 7; count of bases not matched to a gene: 12. CDR3 length: 16 amino acids. Germline V CDR1 and CDR2: SEHNR, FQNEAQ (reference sequence). CDR3 amino acids: CASSSKFAGVDGELFF. CDR3 bases: TGTGCCAGCAGCTCAAAGTTCGCGGGAGTGGACGGGGAGCTGTTTTTT. Looking up the rest from reference TRBV7-9 and TRBJ2-2 gives the full variable domain: DTGVSQNPRHKITKRGQNVTFRCDPISEHNRLYWYRQTLGQGPEFLTYFQNEAQLEKSRLLSDRFSAERPKGSFSTLEIQRTEQGDSAMYLCASSSKFAGVDGELFFGEGSRLTVL.

V usage is TRBV19 and J usage is TRBJ2-1; possibly TRBD2 for D (6 bases). Trimming removed 7 bases from V and 5 bases from J, with 18 bases in between. The germline CDR1 and CDR2 sequences are LNHDA and SQIVND (reference sequence). The CDR3 covers 15 residues. The CDR3 DNA is TGTGCCAGTACTCCGCTCCCGGGACTTAACAATGAGCAGTTCTTC. Protein sequence: CASTPLPGLNNEQFF.

The chain combines TRBV5-1 with TRBJ1-6, with a possible D match to TRBD1 (5 bases). V lost 5 bases to trimming and J lost 6 bases, with 15 bases between them. This CDR3 contains 15 residues. Per the germline V gene, CDR1 is SGHRS and CDR2 is YFSETQ. As DNA, the CDR3 is TGCGCCAGCAGGGGAGGGCAGGGCGGTAATTCACCCCTCCACTTT. Its protein is CASRGGQGGNSPLHF.

The chain couples TRBV12-2 to TRBJ1-5. TRBV12-2 is given as a pseudogene. CDR3 length: 16 amino acids. CDR3 amino acids: CASRSPIRETGQPQHF. The CDR3 DNA follows: TGTGCAAGTCGCTCCCCGATTCGGGAGACAGGTCAGCCCCAGCATTTT.

In its sample, this clone was seen a few times. The CDR3 nucleotides are TGTGCCAGCAGCTTAGGTAGCGGGGCAGAAAATGAGCAGTTCTTC. Translated: CASSLGSGAENEQFF. This chain connects TRBV7-7 to TRBJ2-1; the match to TRBD2 covers 8 bases. CDR1 SSHAT and CDR2 FNYEAQ come from the germline V gene (reference sequence). The V gene end was trimmed by 1 base and the J gene end by 7 bases; junction bases not matched to a gene: 6. CDR3 length equals 15 residues.

V gene TRBV28 combines with J gene TRBJ1-2; possibly TRBD1 for D (6 bases). The CDR3 is 17 amino acids. Germline lookup yields CDR1 MDHEN and CDR2 SYDVKM. Trimming removed 5 bases from V and 6 bases from J, with 25 bases in between. CDR3 DNA: TGTGCCAGCAGTCTCACCACAGGGTCCGGGTTATTAGATGGCTACACCTTC. This sequence encodes CASSLTTGSGLLDGYTF.

The rearrangement joins TRBV5-1 to TRBJ2-5; D ambiguous. The CDR3 sequence is 13 residues long. CDR1 and CDR2 (germline): SGHRS, YFSETQ. V shed 4 bases and J shed 1 base, with 8 bases lying between them. The chain's CDR3 is CASSRVGQETQYF. The CDR3 DNA reads TGCGCCAGCAGCCGGGTGGGCCAAGAGACCCAGTACTTC. Full variable domain (rest looked up from reference TRBV5-1 and TRBJ2-5): KAGVTQTPRYLIKTRGQQVTLSCSPISGHRSVSWYQQTPGQGLQFLFEYFSETQRNKGNFPGRFSGRQFSNSRSEMNVSTLELGDSALYLCASSRVGQETQYFGPGTRLLVL.

The chain recombines TRBV5-8 with TRBJ2-6, with a weak D call TRBD2 (5 bases). The ends were cut back, 2 bases at V and 4 bases at J, with 13 bases in the middle. This CDR3 comprises 16 residues. CDR1 is SGHTS and CDR2 is YDEGEE in the germline V gene. The CDR3 coding sequence is TGTGCCAGCAGCTTTGTCAGTCCGGGAGGGGCCAACGTCCTGACTTTC. It yields the protein CASSFVSPGGANVLTF.

This clone has more than one count but fewer than ten. The rearrangement uses TRBV27 and TRBJ2-3, with 8 bases lining up with TRBD2. Germline trimming cut 7 bases from V and 5 bases from J; bases unmatched to any gene: 11. There are 15 residues in the CDR3. From germline, CDR1 is MNHEY and CDR2 SMNVEV (reference sequence). CDR3 nucleotides: TGTGCCAGCAAGGACCGGGGGGGCCATGGAGATACGCAGTATTTT. Its protein product is CASKDRGGHGDTQYF.

This rearrangement joins TRBV10-3 to TRBJ2-5; tentatively, D is TRBD1 (5 bases). The CDR3 has 12 residues. Germline CDR1 and CDR2: ENHRY and SYGVKD. Trimming cost V 4 bases and J 7 bases, with 10 bases left between them. CDR3 in DNA: TGTGCCATCAGTGGCAGGGTAGGGACCCAGTACTTC. Amino acids: CAISGRVGTQYF.

J is TRBJ2-1 and V is TRBV27, with 7 bases that match TRBD2. In germline, CDR1 is MNHEY, CDR2 SMNVEV (reference sequence). V trimming: 7 bases; J trimming: 4 bases; junction bases outside the gene matches: 16. This CDR3 contains 17 residues. The CDR3 here is CASTRGTAGAGYNEQFF. For the CDR3, the DNA is TGTGCCAGCACTAGGGGAACGGCGGGAGCGGGATACAATGAGCAGTTCTTC.

J is TRBJ1-2 and V is TRBV7-9, with D hard to call. There are 14 residues in the CDR3. V lost 2 bases and J lost 2, with 9 bases in between. Germline V lookup: CDR1 SEHNR, CDR2 FQNEAQ (reference sequence). The CDR3 DNA follows: TGTGCCAGCAGCTTAACCGGAGGGAACTATGGCTACACCTTC. It translates to CASSLTGGNYGYTF.

A few counts support this clone. The rearrangement joins TRBV7-3 to TRBJ1-5; maybe TRBD1 (5 bases). Trimming cost V 2 bases and J 4 bases, with 12 bases left between them. The CDR3 spans 15 residues. The germline gives CDR1 SGHTA, CDR2 FQGTGA. The CDR3 reads CASSLGAGWNQPQHF. The DNA for the CDR3 is TGTGCCAGCAGCTTAGGGGCAGGGTGGAATCAGCCCCAGCATTTT.

The J gene is TRBJ1-6, the V gene TRBV5-1, with D unresolved. From germline, CDR1 is SGHRS and CDR2 YFSETQ. The V end was cut by 5 bases, the J end by 10 bases, with 10 bases between. The CDR3 loop spans 12 amino acids. CDR3 sequence (DNA): TGCGCCAGCAGGGACGGCGGGTCACCCCTCCACTTT. Encoded protein: CASRDGGSPLHF.

V and J are TRBV28 and TRBJ1-1; TRBD1 matches at 7 bases. This CDR3 is built from 16 residues. J was trimmed by 5 bases and V by 5 bases; bases with no gene match: 14. Germline CDR1 MDHEN, CDR2 SYDVKM. The CDR3 bases are TGTGCCAGCAGTCGACCTCTGACAGGGTTCAGGACTGAAGCTTTCTTT. This codes for CASSRPLTGFRTEAFF.

This chain links TRBV28 with TRBJ2-3; TRBD2 matches 10 bases. CDR3 length equals 17 residues. Trimming at V came to 3 bases and at J to 3 bases, leaving 9 bases not matched to a gene. Per germline, CDR1 MDHEN and CDR2 SYDVKM. The CDR3, as DNA: TGTGCCAGCAGTTTTCCGCTAGCGGGAGTAAAGACAGATACGCAGTATTTT. This gives the protein CASSFPLAGVKTDTQYF. The full variable domain, its missing parts supplied by reference TRBV28 and TRBJ2-3, is DVKVTQSSRYLVKRTGEKVFLECVQDMDHENMFWYRQDPGLGLRLIYFSYDVKMKEKGDIPEGYSVSREKKERFSLILESASTNQTSMYLCASSFPLAGVKTDTQYFGPGTRLTVL.

The genes are TRBV15 and TRBJ1-2, with D perhaps matching TRBD1 (6 bases). Germline CDR1 LNHNV, CDR2 YYDKDF (reference sequence). The V end lost 1 base, the J end lost 4 bases, and 13 bases lay between the germline ends. The CDR3 length is 15 residues. The CDR3 DNA sequence: TGTGCCACCAGCAGAGGAGGGCGAGGGGGCTATGGCTACACCTTC. Translated, it gives CATSRGGRGGYGYTF.

This clone occurred once. The DNA of the CDR3 is TGTGCCAGCAGCCGGCGACTAGCGGGTTTCAATGAGCAGTTCTTC. It specifies CASSRRLAGFNEQFF. The genes are TRBV7-3 and TRBJ2-1; 10 nucleotides line up with TRBD2. The junction had 7 bases not matched to a gene; V was cut back by 5 bases and J by 6 bases. The CDR3 runs 15 residues. Germline CDR1 SGHTA, CDR2 FQGTGA.

The genes are TRBV5-1 and TRBJ2-5; D ambiguous. The J call is uncertain, as TRBJ2-7 better fits the DNA end. Germline lookup yields CDR1 SGHRS and CDR2 YFSETQ. The CDR3 covers 12 residues. Here the CDR3 reads CASSLGAYEQYF. As DNA, the CDR3 is TGCGCCAGCAGCTTGGGCGCCTACGAGCAGTACTTC.

This chain uses TRBV19 with TRBJ1-5; 12 bases are a match to TRBD1. Germline V CDR1 and CDR2: LNHDA, SQIVND (reference sequence). The CDR3 covers 20 residues. Unmatched junction bases numbered 18, after V lost 5 bases and J lost 4 bases. CDR3: CASSARDRGPMSGGNQPQHF. Written as DNA, the CDR3 is TGTGCCAGTAGTGCACGGGACAGGGGGCCGATGAGTGGGGGGAATCAGCCCCAGCATTTT.

The CDR3 loop is CASRTGLNTGELFF. As DNA, the CDR3 is TGTGCCAGCAGGACGGGACTCAACACCGGGGAGCTGTTTTTT. The rearrangement uses TRBV27 and TRBJ2-2; D may be TRBD2 (6 bases). Germline assignment: CDR1 MNHEY and CDR2 SMNVEV (reference sequence). The CDR3 contains 14 residues. Trimming stripped 6 bases from V and 2 bases from J, with 10 bases between.

The chain joins TRBV5-1 to TRBJ2-5, with a possible D match to TRBD1 (6 bases). This CDR3 has 14 amino acids. The germline V and J ends were trimmed by 4 bases and 2 bases, with 12 bases remaining between them. Per germline, CDR1 SGHRS and CDR2 YFSETQ. The CDR3 reads CASSRRTAQETQYF. As DNA, the CDR3 is TGCGCCAGCAGCCGTAGGACAGCTCAAGAGACCCAGTACTTC.

This sequence joins TRBV2 and TRBJ2-2, with TRBD2 matching 10 bases. With 0 bases clipped from V and 7 bases from J, the junction kept 11 bases outside the gene matches. The germline V gene has CDR1 SNHLY and CDR2 FYNNEI. CDR3 length equals 18 residues. The CDR3: CASSEAGTSGKRGGELFF. CDR3 in DNA: TGTGCCAGCAGTGAAGCCGGTACTAGCGGGAAAAGGGGCGGGGAGCTGTTTTTT.

This clone was counted only a few times. The genes are TRBV28 and TRBJ2-7; D tentatively fits TRBD1 or TRBD2 (6 bases each). Trimming left V 7 bases short and J 4 bases short, with 23 bases between. The length of the CDR3 is 16 residues. Germline V lookup: CDR1 MDHEN, CDR2 SYDVKM. CDR3 nucleotides: TGTGCCAGCACGGGGGAGGTCCGGGGGCGTGGGTACGAGCAGTACTTC. It translates to CASTGEVRGRGYEQYF.

This clone was counted once. The rearrangement uses TRBV5-1 and TRBJ1-5, with a tentative D call TRBD1 (6 bases). CDR3 length: 15 residues. In germline, CDR1 is SGHRS, CDR2 YFSETQ. Trimming took 0 bases from V and 3 from J, leaving 10 bases between them. The CDR3, as DNA: TGCGCCAGCAGCTTGGATGGACAGAACAATCAGCCCCAGCATTTT. Residues: CASSLDGQNNQPQHF.

The rearrangement joins TRBV14 to TRBJ2-1, with 9 nucleotides matching TRBD2. The CDR3 extends over 16 amino acids. CDR1 and CDR2 (germline): SGHDN, FVKESK. V trimming: 1 base; J trimming: 6 bases; junction bases outside the gene matches: 7. The CDR3 DNA follows: TGTGCCAGCAGCCAAGGGCGCGGGGGGGCGGTCAATGAGCAGTTCTTC. Translated, it gives CASSQGRGGAVNEQFF.

The sample holds one count of this clone. V usage is TRBV11-2 and J usage is TRBJ2-5, with 12 positions matching TRBD1. Trimming removed 5 bases from V and 4 bases from J; junction bases left unmatched: 5. The germline gives CDR1 SGHAT, CDR2 FQNNGV. The CDR3 is made up of 15 amino acids. CDR3 region: CASSRGTGGGETQYF. DNA of the CDR3: TGTGCCAGCAGCCGTGGGACAGGGGGCGGAGAGACCCAGTACTTC.